The 20 T cell receptor beta chains in this list originate from one sample, sequenced in a study of T cell changes during pregnancy in multiple sclerosis. The repertoire was sequenced with immunoSEQ multiplex PCR; TCRdb's copy has only in-frame clones and lacks some. Among 50,000 to 65,000 clones, about 90% were seen once, and the ten largest hold 5.5% to 8%. Sequencing used peripheral blood, obtained in the third trimester of pregnancy. All receptors come from a female donor in good health, enrolled as a control in a pregnancy study.

This clone was seen once. The gene calls are TRBV30 and TRBJ1-1; possible D gene TRBD1, 5 bases. The germline gives CDR1 GTSNPN, CDR2 SVGIG (reference sequence). The CDR3 consists of 16 residues. The V gene lost 2 bases and the J gene lost 1 base, with 17 bases spanning the gap. The CDR3 nucleotides read TGTGCCTGGAGTCCAACGACGCTAAGGGGGAACACTGAAGCTTTCTTT. This encodes CAWSPTTLRGNTEAFF.

The rearrangement uses TRBV7-2 and TRBJ1-2; a weak D match, TRBD1 (6 bases). Germline V lookup: CDR1 SGHTA, CDR2 FQGNSA. This CDR3 is 14 amino acids long. Trimming removed 3 bases from V and 3 bases from J, with 11 bases in between. CDR3 region: CASSLNRVDYGYTF. CDR3 nucleotides: TGTGCCAGCAGCTTGAACAGGGTGGACTATGGCTACACCTTC. The full variable domain, rest sourced from reference TRBV7-2 and TRBJ1-2, is GAGVSQSPSNKVTEKGKDVELRCDPISGHTALYWYRQSLGQGLEFLIYFQGNSAPDKSGLPSDRFSAERTGGSVSTLTIQRTQQEDSAVYLCASSLNRVDYGYTFGSGTRLTVV.

The chain combines TRBV14 with TRBJ2-7; D is possibly TRBD2 (7 bases). The germline CDR1 and CDR2 sequences are SGHDN and FVKESK. The length of the CDR3 is 13 residues. Trimming stripped 5 bases from V and 6 bases from J, with 14 bases between. The chain's CDR3 is CASSKGGGTEQYF. For the CDR3, the DNA is TGTGCCAGCAGCAAAGGGGGAGGGACCGAGCAGTACTTC. Using reference TRBV14 and TRBJ2-7 for the parts outside the CDR3, the full variable domain is EAGVTQFPSHSVIEKGQTVTLRCDPISGHDNLYWYRRVMGKEIKFLLHFVKESKQDESGMPNNRFLAERTGGTYSTLKVQPAELEDSGVYFCASSKGGGTEQYFGPGTRLTVT.

The V gene is TRBV7-9, the J gene TRBJ1-6; 7 bases are a match to TRBD1. This CDR3 comprises 14 residues. The germline gives CDR1 SEHNR, CDR2 FQNEAQ (reference sequence). The J segment lost 5 bases and the V segment lost 4 bases, leaving 2 bases of the junction unmatched. The CDR3 here is CASSSGQDNSPLHF. The DNA of the CDR3 is TGTGCCAGCAGCTCCGGACAGGATAATTCACCCCTCCACTTT.

The chain recombines TRBV11-1 with TRBJ1-1; D is perhaps TRBD1 (5 bases). The CDR3 has 15 amino acids. V lost 3 bases, J lost 1 base, and 12 bases lay in between. Germline V gives CDR1 SGHAT, CDR2 FQDESV (reference sequence). The CDR3 is CASSFVGQGNTEAFF. The CDR3 bases are TGTGCCAGCAGCTTTGTCGGACAAGGGAACACTGAAGCTTTCTTT.

The chain carries TRBV30 and TRBJ1-2; D ambiguous. The CDR3 loop spans 12 amino acids. From germline, CDR1 is GTSNPN and CDR2 SVGIG (reference sequence). The V and J ends lost 8 bases and 5 bases respectively, with 15 bases between them. CDR3 sequence (DNA): TGTGCCGGGTCCCGGGGAAGGTATGGCTACACCTTC. Its translation: CAGSRGRYGYTF.

The rearrangement links TRBV29-1 to TRBJ2-3, with 7 positions matching TRBD2. Germline CDR1 SQVTM, CDR2 ANQGSEA. The CDR3 runs to 14 residues. Trimming at V came to 5 bases and at J to 2 bases, leaving 7 bases not matched to a gene. The CDR3 DNA reads as TGCAGCGTTACCCCGACTAGCACCACAGATACGCAGTATTTT. Its translation: CSVTPTSTTDTQYF.

The chain couples TRBV5-4 to TRBJ1-2, with TRBD1 matching 8 bases. V dropped 4 bases and J dropped 4; count of bases not matched to a gene: 6. The CDR3 length is 14 residues. Germline CDR1 and CDR2: SGHNT and YYREEE (reference sequence). CDR3 sequence (DNA): TGTGCCAGCAGCCGTCGACAGGGGACCTATGGCTACACCTTC. Its translation: CASSRRQGTYGYTF. The variable domain in full, completed from reference TRBV5-4 and TRBJ1-2, reads ETGVTQSPTHLIKTRGQQVTLRCSSQSGHNTVSWYQQALGQGPQFIFQYYREEENGRGNFPPRFSGLQFPNYSSELNVNALELDDSALYLCASSRRQGTYGYTFGSGTRLTVV.

The V call is TRBV5-4, the J call TRBJ2-7, with TRBD2 matching 11 bases. V lost 4 bases and J lost 2; bases outside the gene matches: 5. Germline assignment: CDR1 SGHNT and CDR2 YYREEE (reference sequence). The CDR3 contains 15 residues. The CDR3 nucleotides are TGTGCCAGCAGCAGCGGGGGACTAGCGGCCTACGAGCAGTACTTC. As protein: CASSSGGLAAYEQYF. Based on the CDR3 plus reference TRBV5-4 and TRBJ2-7, the full variable domain is ETGVTQSPTHLIKTRGQQVTLRCSSQSGHNTVSWYQQALGQGPQFIFQYYREEENGRGNFPPRFSGLQFPNYSSELNVNALELDDSALYLCASSSGGLAAYEQYFGPGTRLTVT.

This clone was observed once. One end of the junction is discordant with germline, which a read error may explain. Other DNA sequences in this specimen translate into the identical CDR3. The chain employs TRBV27 and TRBJ2-5, with TRBD2 matching 14 bases. Germline-derived CDR1 and CDR2 are MNHEY and SMNVEV (reference sequence). The CDR3 runs 16 residues. The DNA for the CDR3 is TGTGCCAGTAGTTTCGCGGGACTAGCGGGAGAAGAGACCCAGTACTTC. This encodes CASSFAGLAGEETQYF.

The chain carries TRBV2 and TRBJ1-2; 7 bases are a match to TRBD1. This CDR3 is built from 16 residues. CDR1 is SNHLY, CDR2 FYNNEI, per germline. Germline trimming cut 5 bases from V and 3 bases from J; bases unmatched to any gene: 12. CDR3 DNA sequence: TGTGCCAGCAGTTTTACTTCGACAGGGATGGACTATGGCTACACCTTC. It translates to CASSFTSTGMDYGYTF.

The chain recombines TRBV10-3 with TRBJ1-3; the match to TRBD1 covers 7 bases. The CDR3 runs to 15 residues. Trimming cost V 10 bases and J 0 bases; bases outside gene matches: 9. Per the germline V gene, CDR1 is ENHRY and CDR2 is SYGVKD. In DNA, the CDR3 is TGTGCCACTGTGGGACAGCTGAACTCTGGAAACACCATATATTTT. Residues: CATVGQLNSGNTIYF.

The gene calls are TRBV7-8 and TRBJ2-1; 7 bases align to TRBD2. With V trimmed by 6 bases and J by 5 bases, 13 bases remained unmatched. CDR1 and CDR2 (germline): SGHVS, FQNEAQ. The CDR3 extends over 16 amino acids. CDR3 region: CASRRTGGPGNNEQFF. Here the CDR3 DNA reads TGTGCCAGCAGGCGGACGGGAGGCCCGGGAAACAATGAGCAGTTCTTC.

The rearrangement links TRBV27 to TRBJ2-4; 9 bases fit TRBD2. J lost 6 bases, V lost 5 bases, and 11 bases had no gene match. CDR1 MNHEY and CDR2 SMNVEV come from the germline V gene (reference sequence). The CDR3 spans 16 residues. The CDR3 DNA follows: TGTGCCAGCAGTAGAAAGCGGGAGGCGTTCAGAAACATTCAGTACTTC. This encodes CASSRKREAFRNIQYF.

The table lists this clone with a count of one. This sequence joins TRBV9 and TRBJ2-4; D perhaps matches TRBD1 (5 bases). Trimming shortened V by 3 bases and J by 10 bases, and 11 bases separated the two germline ends. This CDR3 has 12 amino acids. Germline V gives CDR1 SGDLS, CDR2 YYNGEE. CDR3 amino acids: CASSGTHRIQYF. CDR3 nucleotide sequence: TGTGCCAGCAGCGGGACACACCGAATTCAGTACTTC. Combining the CDR3 with reference TRBV9 and TRBJ2-4 gives the whole variable domain DSGVTQTPKHLITATGQRVTLRCSPRSGDLSVYWYQQSLDQGLQFLIQYYNGEERAKGNILERFSAQQFPDLHSELNLSSLELGDSALYFCASSGTHRIQYFGAGTRLSVL.

The rearrangement links TRBV5-6 to TRBJ1-1; TRBD1 might be the D (5 bases). This CDR3 comprises 17 residues. Trimming cost V 4 bases and J 6 bases, with 25 bases left between them. Germline values: CDR1 SGHDT, CDR2 YYEEEE. CDR3 sequence: CASSGEGVQALIAEAFF. CDR3 bases: TGTGCCAGCAGCGGAGAAGGGGTCCAGGCCTTGATCGCTGAAGCTTTCTTT. The full variable domain, in which reference TRBV5-6 and TRBJ1-1 provide the parts outside the CDR3, is DAGVTQSPTHLIKTRGQQVTLRCSPKSGHDTVSWYQQALGQGPQFIFQYYEEEERQRGNFPDRFSGHQFPNYSSELNVNALLLGDSALYLCASSGEGVQALIAEAFFGQGTRLTVV.

The CDR3 coding sequence is TGTGCCAGCAGCGTAGGGGCAGACCCAGGTGAAGCTTTCTTT. Amino acid sequence: CASSVGADPGEAFF. The chain employs TRBV9 and TRBJ1-1; the D is unclear. Deletions cut 0 bases from V and 7 bases from J, with 13 bases between. The CDR3 is 14 residues long. The germline gives CDR1 SGDLS, CDR2 YYNGEE. The full variable domain, completed using reference TRBV9 and TRBJ1-1, is DSGVTQTPKHLITATGQRVTLRCSPRSGDLSVYWYQQSLDQGLQFLIQYYNGEERAKGNILERFSAQQFPDLHSELNLSSLELGDSALYFCASSVGADPGEAFFGQGTRLTVV.

The rearrangement joins TRBV6-4 to TRBJ2-3; 13 bases are a match to TRBD2. This CDR3 spans 16 amino acids. The V segment lost 6 bases and the J segment 5 bases; nucleotides outside the gene matches: 8. The germline gives CDR1 MRHNA, CDR2 SNTAGT. The CDR3 region has the DNA TGTGCCAGCAGACTAGCGGGAGGGCCGGATGGAGATACGCAGTATTTT. Its translation: CASRLAGGPDGDTQYF.

The chain is built from TRBV11-3 and TRBJ2-1, with D unresolved. The germline CDR1 and CDR2 sequences are SGHNT and YENEEA. The length of the CDR3 is 12 residues. V was clipped by 3 bases and J by 4 bases, with 4 bases between them. This CDR3 reads CASSFSYNEQFF. CDR3 in DNA: TGTGCCAGCAGCTTTTCTTACAATGAGCAGTTCTTC.

This chain connects TRBV5-6 to TRBJ2-5; D possibly corresponds to TRBD1 (5 bases). The ends were cut back, 5 bases at V and 4 bases at J, with 12 bases in the middle. Germline CDR1 reads SGHDT; CDR2 reads YYEEEE. The CDR3 sequence is 13 residues long. CDR3 bases: TGTGCCAGCAGGGTCGACAGAATAGAGACCCAGTACTTC. Its translation: CASRVDRIETQYF.